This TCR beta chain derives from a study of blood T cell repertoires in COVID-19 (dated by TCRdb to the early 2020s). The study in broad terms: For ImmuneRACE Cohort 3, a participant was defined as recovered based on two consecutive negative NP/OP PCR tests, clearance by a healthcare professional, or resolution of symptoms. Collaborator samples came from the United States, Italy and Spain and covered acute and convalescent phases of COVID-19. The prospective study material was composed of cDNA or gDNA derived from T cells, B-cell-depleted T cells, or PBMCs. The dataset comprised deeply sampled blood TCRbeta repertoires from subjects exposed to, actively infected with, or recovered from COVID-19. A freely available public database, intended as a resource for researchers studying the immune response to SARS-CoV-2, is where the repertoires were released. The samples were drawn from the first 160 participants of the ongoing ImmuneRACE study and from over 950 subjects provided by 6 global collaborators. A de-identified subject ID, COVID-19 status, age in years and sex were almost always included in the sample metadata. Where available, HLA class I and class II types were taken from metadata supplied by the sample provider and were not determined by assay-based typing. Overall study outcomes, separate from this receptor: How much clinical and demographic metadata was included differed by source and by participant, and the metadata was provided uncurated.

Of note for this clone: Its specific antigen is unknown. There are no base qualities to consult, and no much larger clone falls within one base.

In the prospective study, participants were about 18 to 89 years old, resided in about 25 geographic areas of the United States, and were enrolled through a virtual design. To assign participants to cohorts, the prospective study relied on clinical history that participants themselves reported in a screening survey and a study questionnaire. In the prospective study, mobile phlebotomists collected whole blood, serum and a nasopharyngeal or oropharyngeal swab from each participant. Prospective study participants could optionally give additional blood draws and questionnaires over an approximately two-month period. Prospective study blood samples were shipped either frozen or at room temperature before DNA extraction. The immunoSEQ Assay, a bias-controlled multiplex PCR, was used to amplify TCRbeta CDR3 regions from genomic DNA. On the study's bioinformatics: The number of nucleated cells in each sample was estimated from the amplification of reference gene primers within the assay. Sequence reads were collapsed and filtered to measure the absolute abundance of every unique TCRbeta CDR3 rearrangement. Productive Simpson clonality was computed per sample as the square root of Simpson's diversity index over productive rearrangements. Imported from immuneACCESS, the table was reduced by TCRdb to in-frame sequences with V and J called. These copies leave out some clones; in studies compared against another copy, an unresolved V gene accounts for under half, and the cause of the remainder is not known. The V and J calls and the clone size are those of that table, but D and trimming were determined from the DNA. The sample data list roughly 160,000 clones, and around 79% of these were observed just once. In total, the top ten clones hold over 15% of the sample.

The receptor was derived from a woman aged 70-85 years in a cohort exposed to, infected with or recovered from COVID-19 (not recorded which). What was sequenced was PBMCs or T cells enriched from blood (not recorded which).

The DNA sequence is TGCGCCAGCAGCCCCGGGACTAGCGGGACGGAGACCCAGTACTTC. This codes for CASSPGTSGTETQYF. The rearrangement combines TRBV5-1 with TRBJ2-5; 13 bases in the junction line up with TRBD2. The CDR3, cysteine through phenylalanine, is 15 amino acids long. Only the CDR3 DNA stays, 45 bases, in frame from base 1. The germline V gene gives CDR1 as SGHRS and CDR2 as YFSETQ. V ends up 4 bases short and J 5 bases short, with an unmatched junction base count of 5.